This entry is about one TCR beta chain. Antigen unknown. Germline V gives CDR1 SGHNT, CDR2 YYREEE (reference sequence). The CDR3 totals 11 residues. V was cut by 2 bases and J by 9 bases, with 7 bases left in between. TCRdb itself ran the reads through MiXCR, one entry per CDR3 protein. The sample yields hundreds of thousands of distinct CDR3 sequences, 25% to 30% seen once. The entry originates in a study of T cell repertoires in cytomegalovirus infection. Looking at the study overall: Use of recently identified HLA-C-restricted and well-studied HLA-B-restricted CMV epitopes was part of the study. Study findings and constraints: Public TCR beta family frequency separated CMV-and-HLA carriers, including in an independent cohort. Dominating the ex vivo response were TCR beta clonotypes that were CMV-specific and HLA-C-restricted.

This material consisted of cultured PBMCs, taken from culture after CMV antigen stimulation. This TCR came from a human donor in good health (CMV status not recorded). Some clones in this sample may be carry-over from other donors' samples. V is TRBV5-4 and J is TRBJ2-3; maybe TRBD2 (5 bases). The DNA for the CDR3 is TGTGCCAGCAGCTTAGCTAGCACGCAGTATTTT. Residues: CASSLASTQYF.